These 19 T cell receptor beta chains came from one sample sequenced in a study of T cells in Graves' hyperthyroidism and ophthalmopathy. From RNA transcripts, TCR beta CDR3 regions were amplified. The primer set for the first-round RT-PCR of the TCR CDR3 was HTBI. TCRdb fed the multiplex PCR reads into MiXCR, producing one record per CDR3 protein. The sample lists 400,000 to 550,000 distinct CDR3 sequences, around 14% occurring once. The sequencing input was blood. Receptor source: a woman in her late teens or twenties with Graves' hyperthyroidism.

This clonotype showed up many times. The chain uses TRBV14 and TRBJ2-3, with a tentative D call TRBD2 (5 bases). The CDR3 length is 16 residues. Germline V gives CDR1 SGHDN, CDR2 FVKESK. V was shortened by 1 base and J by 2 bases, with 13 bases between the two germline ends. The CDR3 DNA is TGTGCCAGCAGCCAAGGCCGCGGGTCTATCACAGATACGCAGTATTTT. Protein: CASSQGRGSITDTQYF.

This clonotype was counted ten times or more. The chain links TRBV24-1 to TRBJ1-5; D is undetermined. Germline CDR1 and CDR2: KGHDR and SFDVKD. Between the trimmed V and J ends, which lost 4 bases and 5 bases, there was a span of 17 bases. The CDR3 contains 16 residues. The DNA of the CDR3 is TGTGCCACCAGTGACAATGGACCTAGGGCCTATCAGCCCCAGCATTTT. Translating it yields CATSDNGPRAYQPQHF.

This clonotype was seen at least ten times. The CDR3 nucleotides are TGTGCCAGCAGTTCCAGGGTGGCCACCGGGGAGCTGTTTTTT. This gives the protein CASSSRVATGELFF. The chain is built from TRBV2 and TRBJ2-2, with D maybe TRBD1 (5 bases). There are 14 residues in the CDR3. CDR1 and CDR2 from the germline V gene are SNHLY and FYNNEI. V was cut by 5 bases and J by 4 bases, with 11 bases left in between. The full variable domain, completed using reference TRBV2 and TRBJ2-2, is EPEVTQTPSHQVTQMGQEVILRCVPISNHLYFYWYRQILGQKVEFLVSFYNNEISEKSEIFDDQFSVERPDGSNFTLKIRSTKLEDSAMYFCASSSRVATGELFFGEGSRLTVL.

The chain combines TRBV12-5 with TRBJ2-7, with 13 bases fitting TRBD2. With 4 bases clipped from V and 5 bases from J, the junction kept 2 bases outside the gene matches. Germline V lookup: CDR1 LGHNT, CDR2 FRNRAP. The CDR3 sequence is 14 residues long. The DNA for the CDR3 is TGTGCTAGTGGTTGGACTAGCGGGAGCCACGAGCAGTACTTC. Its translation: CASGWTSGSHEQYF. Looking up the rest from reference TRBV12-5 and TRBJ2-7 gives the full variable domain: DARVTQTPRHKVTEMGQEVTMRCQPILGHNTVFWYRQTMMQGLELLAYFRNRAPLDDSGMPKDRFSAEMPDATLATLKIQPSEPRDSAVYFCASGWTSGSHEQYFGPGTRLTVT.

The chain is built from TRBV9 and TRBJ2-2; no definite D call. Germline V lookup: CDR1 SGDLS, CDR2 YYNGEE. V lost 2 bases and J 2 bases, leaving 10 bases between the germline ends. CDR3 size: 15 residues. CDR3 sequence: CASSVVGYNTGELFF. The CDR3 DNA sequence: TGTGCCAGCAGCGTCGTGGGCTATAACACCGGGGAGCTGTTTTTT. The variable domain in full, with the rest retrieved from reference TRBV9 and TRBJ2-2, is DSGVTQTPKHLITATGQRVTLRCSPRSGDLSVYWYQQSLDQGLQFLIQYYNGEERAKGNILERFSAQQFPDLHSELNLSSLELGDSALYFCASSVVGYNTGELFFGEGSRLTVL.

The table lists this clonotype with many counts. This chain joins TRBV3-1 and TRBJ2-1; 11 bases agree with TRBD2. Per the germline V gene, CDR1 is LGHDT and CDR2 is YNNKEL (reference sequence). This CDR3 spans 16 amino acids. V dropped 3 bases and J dropped 3; count of bases not matched to a gene: 4. The CDR3 here is CASSQVAGGLYNEQFF. The DNA of the CDR3 is TGTGCCAGCAGCCAGGTAGCGGGAGGGCTCTACAATGAGCAGTTCTTC.

The chain uses TRBV30 and TRBJ2-3, with D perhaps matching TRBD2 (6 bases). The germline CDR1 and CDR2 sequences are GTSNPN and SVGIG (reference sequence). Trimming pared 4 bases from V and 4 bases from J, leaving 9 bases between. This CDR3 is built from 12 residues. CDR3 bases: TGTGCCTGGAACCGGGGGTCAGATACGCAGTATTTT. As protein: CAWNRGSDTQYF.

This chain links TRBV5-1 with TRBJ2-3; 11 bases are shared with TRBD2. The germline V gene encodes CDR1 SGHRS and CDR2 YFSETQ. This CDR3 is 17 amino acids long. V shed 5 bases, J shed 1 base, and the junction held 9 bases outside the gene matches. CDR3 residues: CASSYGLAGWGTDTQYF. In nucleotides, the CDR3 is TGCGCCAGCAGTTACGGACTAGCGGGCTGGGGCACAGATACGCAGTATTTT.

This clonotype was recorded many times. V is TRBV18 and J is TRBJ2-1; 7 positions match TRBD2. Per germline, CDR1 KGHSH and CDR2 LQKENI. The CDR3 length is 14 residues. The V gene end was trimmed by 8 bases and the J gene end by 0 bases; junction bases not matched to a gene: 4. CDR3 in DNA: TGTGCCAGCCAGCGGGATAGCTCCTACAATGAGCAGTTCTTC. Translation gives CASQRDSSYNEQFF.

The sample holds many counts of this clonotype. The chain combines TRBV2 with TRBJ1-5; D possibly corresponds to TRBD1 (6 bases). This CDR3 region has 14 residues. The germline gives CDR1 SNHLY, CDR2 FYNNEI. V dropped 4 bases and J dropped 11 bases, with 18 bases sitting between them. CDR3 residues: CASSGEWGPGAQHF. As DNA, the CDR3 is TGTGCCAGCAGTGGCGAGTGGGGGCCAGGCGCCCAGCATTTT.

The rearrangement links TRBV5-1 to TRBJ2-1, with D perhaps TRBD2 (6 bases). The germline gives CDR1 SGHRS, CDR2 YFSETQ. The CDR3 has 14 amino acids. Trimming took 4 bases from V and 6 from J, leaving 14 bases between them. The CDR3, as DNA: TGCGCCAGCAGCGCGGCGGGACCCCTCAATGAGCAGTTCTTC. This encodes CASSAAGPLNEQFF.

This clonotype occurred many times. The V gene is TRBV12-3 or TRBV12-4, the J gene TRBJ1-2, with 7 nucleotides matching TRBD1. This CDR3 spans 14 amino acids. V lost 6 bases and J lost 7; bases outside the gene matches: 11. The CDR3 bases are TGTGCCAGCAGCCCACTGACAGGGACGGGTGGCTACACCTTC. Encoded protein: CASSPLTGTGGYTF.

A word on this clonotype: This could be a read error, since a much larger clone is one nucleotide away. The chain uses TRBV11-2 and TRBJ2-1; either TRBD1 or TRBD2 may fit D (5 bases each). This CDR3 contains 14 residues. Germline CDR1 and CDR2: SGHAT and FQNNGV. The CDR3 protein is CANSLLVDGASWFF. In DNA form, the CDR3 reads TGTGCCAACAGCTTGCTGGTTGATGGGGCTAGCTGGTTCTTC.

This clonotype was seen more than once but under ten times. This may be a read error: a much more frequent sequence differs by one nucleotide. The DNA of the CDR3 is TGTGCCAGCAGTCACTCGGTCCGGGTCGGGAAGAACACTGAAGCTTTCTTT. This gives the protein CASSHSVRVGKNTEAFF. This chain joins TRBV6-5 and TRBJ1-1; D is undetermined. Per the germline V gene, CDR1 is MNHEY and CDR2 is SVGAGI. The CDR3 loop spans 17 amino acids.

This clonotype was found many times. The chain carries TRBV10-3 and TRBJ1-2; no firm D call. The CDR3 is 13 residues long. Trimming removed 4 bases from V and 4 bases from J, with 10 bases in between. Germline V gives CDR1 ENHRY, CDR2 SYGVKD. Here the CDR3 reads CAISGQLGYGYTF. The CDR3, as DNA: TGTGCCATCAGTGGGCAGCTGGGCTATGGCTACACCTTC.

This clonotype was detected many times. The chain carries TRBV15 and TRBJ2-1, with D maybe TRBD1 (6 bases). The germline gives CDR1 LNHNV, CDR2 YYDKDF (reference sequence). V lost 0 bases, J lost 6 bases, and 15 bases lay in between. The CDR3 has 16 amino acids. The CDR3 region is CATSRDNRVLFNEQFF. CDR3 nucleotide sequence: TGTGCCACCAGCAGAGATAACAGGGTCCTTTTCAATGAGCAGTTCTTC. The variable domain in full, completed from reference TRBV15 and TRBJ2-1, reads DAMVIQNPRYQVTQFGKPVTLSCSQTLNHNVMYWYQQKSSQAPKLLFHYYDKDFNNEADTPDNFQSRRPNTSFCFLDIRSPGLGDTAMYLCATSRDNRVLFNEQFFGPGTRLTVL.

Ten or more counts support this clonotype. The chain couples TRBV12-3 or TRBV12-4 to TRBJ2-3; 7 nucleotides agree with TRBD1. This CDR3 is 15 amino acids long. V trimming: 3 bases; J trimming: 6 bases; junction bases outside the gene matches: 9. CDR3 loop: CASSFRIGTVDTQYF. The CDR3 nucleotides are TGTGCCAGCAGTTTTCGCATCGGGACAGTTGATACGCAGTATTTT.

This clonotype was found many times. The chain combines TRBV27 with TRBJ2-1, with TRBD2 identical over 14 bases. Germline CDR1 reads MNHEY; CDR2 reads SMNVEV (reference sequence). The length of the CDR3 is 15 residues. The J segment lost 9 bases and the V segment lost 5 bases, leaving 6 bases of the junction unmatched. The CDR3 nucleotides read TGTGCCAGCAGTCTCAGGACTAGCGGGAGGCTTGAGCAGTTCTTC. This encodes CASSLRTSGRLEQFF.

This clonotype was picked up many times. J is TRBJ2-7 and V is TRBV30; D remains ambiguous. Germline V gene data show CDR1 as GTSNPN and CDR2 as SVGIG (reference sequence). The CDR3 has 12 residues. With 3 bases removed from V and 2 bases from J, the gap between germline ends came to 8 bases. The CDR3 is CAWRDVPYEQYF. The CDR3 DNA reads TGTGCCTGGAGAGACGTCCCCTACGAGCAGTACTTC.